This T cell receptor beta chain was recorded in a study of T cell responses to AZD1222 COVID-19 vaccine. CDR3 length: 17 residues. Unmatched junction bases numbered 12, after V lost 4 bases and J lost 8 bases. CDR1 SGHKS and CDR2 YYEKEE come from the germline V gene (reference sequence). As for this clone: Its antigen is unknown.

Study findings and constraints: White British ancestry dominated among donors, who included more females, and clonal diversity was possibly underestimated. With dominance at 160-218 and 743-854, vaccine-associated CD4 TCRs spanned spike.

Libraries were prepared by immunoSEQ multiplex PCR; TCRdb keeps only in-frame clonotypes and omits some of them. Among about 150,000 clones listed, less than 95% were seen once. The receptor was derived from an adult in good health. Sequences were derived from peripheral blood, sampled on day 0 of AZD1222 vaccination. The chain employs TRBV5-5 and TRBJ2-1, with 13 bases identical to TRBD2. The CDR3 region has the DNA TGTGCCAGCAGCACGGCGAGGACTAGCGGGAGTATCGATGAGCAGTTCTTC. Translation: CASSTARTSGSIDEQFF.